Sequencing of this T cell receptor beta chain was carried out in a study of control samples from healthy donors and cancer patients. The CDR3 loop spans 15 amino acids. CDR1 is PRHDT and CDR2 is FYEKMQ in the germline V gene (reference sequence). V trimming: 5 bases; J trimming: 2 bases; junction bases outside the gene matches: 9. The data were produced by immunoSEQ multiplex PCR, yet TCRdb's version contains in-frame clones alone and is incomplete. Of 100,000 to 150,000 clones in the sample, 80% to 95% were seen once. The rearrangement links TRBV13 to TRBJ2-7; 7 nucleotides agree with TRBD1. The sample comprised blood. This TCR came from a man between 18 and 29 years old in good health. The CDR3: CASSLNRDRPYEQYF. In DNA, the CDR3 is TGTGCCAGCAGCCTAAACCGGGACAGACCCTACGAGCAGTACTTC.